This TCR beta chain was identified during a study of cytomegalovirus exposure and HLA in healthy donors. Study-level results: Presence/absence analyses took donor sequencing depth as roughly uniform. Overall, about 160 TCR beta chains were annotated as cytomegalovirus-associated.

This CDR3 comprises 16 residues. Germline V lookup: CDR1 SGHDN, CDR2 FVKESK. The V gene lost 3 bases and the J gene lost 2 bases, with 16 bases spanning the gap. As to this clone: Antigen: not known.

Primers included in the PCR were 60 Vbeta and 13 Jbeta primers. The protocol was immunoSEQ multiplex PCR, while the TCRdb copy is restricted to in-frame clones and leaves out a portion. Of more than 100,000 clones listed, approximately 72% are singletons. This sequence was found in a young man in good health and CMV-seronegative. The chain uses TRBV14 and TRBJ2-5; tentative D call: TRBD1 (5 bases). The sample taken for sequencing was PBMCs. CDR3 protein: CASSQGPPRRQETQYF. CDR3 nucleotides: TGTGCCAGCAGCCAGGGGCCGCCGAGAAGACAAGAGACCCAGTACTTC.